This TCR beta chain was documented in a study of CD8+CD57+ T cells in acquired aplastic anemia. Turning to the study itself: CD4+ and CD8+ cells, once sorted, gave DNA averaging approximately 3 ug.

Broader study findings: Shared by patients and controls, some 29 CD8+ CDR3s were abundant in patients. No significant patient-versus-control difference appeared in CD8+ Simpson's diversity.

All patients picked for sequencing had shown, by flow cytometry, an expansion of CD8+CD57+ cells. The blood sampling took place in patients who had so far received no therapy. A note on this clonotype: Antigen unknown.

The use of genomic DNA as template underpinned the TCR beta VDJ and CDR3 profiling. Each CDR3 protein gets one entry after TCRdb re-called the reads with MiXCR. In the table there are about 180,000 distinct CDR3 sequences, 40% to 50% of which are singletons. Trimming removed 5 bases from V and 2 bases from J; junction bases left unmatched: 3. The CDR3 is 14 amino acids. Germline V gene lookup returns CDR1 PRHDT and CDR2 FYEKMQ (reference sequence). V gene TRBV13 combines with J gene TRBJ1-3; 7 positions match TRBD1. This TCR derives from a human donor with aplastic anemia. Material: sorted CD4+, CD8+, or CD8+CD57+ T cells (not recorded which) from PBMCs. CDR3 sequence reads: CASSVDRAGNTIYF. The CDR3 coding sequence is TGTGCCAGCAGCGTCGACAGGGCTGGAAACACCATATATTTT.